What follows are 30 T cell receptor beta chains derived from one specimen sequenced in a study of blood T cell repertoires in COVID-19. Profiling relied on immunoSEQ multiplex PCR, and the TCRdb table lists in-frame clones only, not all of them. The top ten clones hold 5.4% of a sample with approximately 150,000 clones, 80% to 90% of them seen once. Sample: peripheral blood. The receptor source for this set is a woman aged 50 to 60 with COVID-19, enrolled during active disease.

CDR3: CASSLALGYIAGASTDTQYF. CDR3 DNA: TGTGCCAGCAGCTTAGCACTGGGTTATATAGCGGGGGCTAGCACAGATACGCAGTATTTT. The rearrangement uses TRBV13 and TRBJ2-3; 9 bases agree with TRBD2. CDR3 length equals 20 residues. Germline values: CDR1 PRHDT, CDR2 FYEKMQ (reference sequence). V gave up 1 base and J gave up 0 bases; unmatched junction bases: 14.

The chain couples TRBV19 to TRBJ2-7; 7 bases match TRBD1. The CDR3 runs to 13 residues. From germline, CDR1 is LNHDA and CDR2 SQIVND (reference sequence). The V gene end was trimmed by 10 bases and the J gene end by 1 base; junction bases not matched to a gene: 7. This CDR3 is CATTGDPSYEQYF. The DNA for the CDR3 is TGTGCCACCACAGGGGACCCATCCTACGAGCAGTACTTC.

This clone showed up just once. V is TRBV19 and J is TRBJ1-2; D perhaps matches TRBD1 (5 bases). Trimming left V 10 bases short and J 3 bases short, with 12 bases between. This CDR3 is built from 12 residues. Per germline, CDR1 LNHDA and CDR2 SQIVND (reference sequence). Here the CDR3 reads CATSGSDYGYTF. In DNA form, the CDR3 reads TGTGCCACTTCAGGGTCGGACTATGGCTACACCTTC.

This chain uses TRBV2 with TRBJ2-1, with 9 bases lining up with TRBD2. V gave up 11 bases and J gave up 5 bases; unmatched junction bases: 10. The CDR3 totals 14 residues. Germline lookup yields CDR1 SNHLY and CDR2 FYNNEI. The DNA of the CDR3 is TGTGCCTGCCAAAGCGGGGGGATCAACAATGAGCAGTTCTTC. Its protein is CACQSGGINNEQFF.

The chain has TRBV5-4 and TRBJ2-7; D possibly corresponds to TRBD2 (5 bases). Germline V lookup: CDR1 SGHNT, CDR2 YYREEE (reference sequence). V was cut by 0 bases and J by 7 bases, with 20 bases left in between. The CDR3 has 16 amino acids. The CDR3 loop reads CASSLGTLALLREQYF. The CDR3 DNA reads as TGTGCCAGCAGCTTGGGGACCCTAGCTCTACTACGAGAGCAGTACTTC.

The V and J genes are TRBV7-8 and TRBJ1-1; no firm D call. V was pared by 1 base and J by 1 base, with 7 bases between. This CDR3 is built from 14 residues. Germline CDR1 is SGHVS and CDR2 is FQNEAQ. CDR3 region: CASSLDAGNTEAFF. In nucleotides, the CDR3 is TGTGCCAGCAGCTTAGACGCCGGGAACACTGAAGCTTTCTTT.

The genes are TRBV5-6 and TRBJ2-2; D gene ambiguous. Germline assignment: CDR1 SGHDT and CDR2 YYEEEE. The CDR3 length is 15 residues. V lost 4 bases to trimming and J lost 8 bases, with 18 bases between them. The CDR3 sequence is CASSLRQNSLGELFF. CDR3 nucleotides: TGTGCCAGCAGCCTTAGACAAAATTCTTTAGGGGAGCTGTTTTTT. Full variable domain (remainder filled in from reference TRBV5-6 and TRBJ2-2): DAGVTQSPTHLIKTRGQQVTLRCSPKSGHDTVSWYQQALGQGPQFIFQYYEEEERQRGNFPDRFSGHQFPNYSSELNVNALLLGDSALYLCASSLRQNSLGELFFGEGSRLTVL.

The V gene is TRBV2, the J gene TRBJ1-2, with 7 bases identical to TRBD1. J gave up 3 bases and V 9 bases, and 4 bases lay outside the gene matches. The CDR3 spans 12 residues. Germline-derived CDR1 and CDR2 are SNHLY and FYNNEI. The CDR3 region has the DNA TGTGCCAGTGGACAGGTTGACTATGGCTACACCTTC. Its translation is CASGQVDYGYTF.

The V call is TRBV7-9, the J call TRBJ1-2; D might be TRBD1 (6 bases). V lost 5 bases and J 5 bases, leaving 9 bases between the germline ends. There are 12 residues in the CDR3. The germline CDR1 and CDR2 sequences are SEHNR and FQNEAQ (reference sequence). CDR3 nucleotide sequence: TGTGCCAGCAGCCCCGGACAGTATGGCTACACCTTC. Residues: CASSPGQYGYTF.

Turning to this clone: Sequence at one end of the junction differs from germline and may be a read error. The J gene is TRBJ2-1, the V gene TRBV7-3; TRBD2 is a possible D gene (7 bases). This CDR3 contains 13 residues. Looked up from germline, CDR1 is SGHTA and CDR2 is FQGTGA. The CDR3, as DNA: TGTGCCAGCGCCCATCCGGGGGCGGGGGAGCCGTTCTTC. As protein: CASAHPGAGEPFF.

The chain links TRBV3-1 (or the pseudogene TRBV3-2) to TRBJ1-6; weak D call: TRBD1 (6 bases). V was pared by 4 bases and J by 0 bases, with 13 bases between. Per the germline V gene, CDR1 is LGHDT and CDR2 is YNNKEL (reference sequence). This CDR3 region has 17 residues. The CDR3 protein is CASSPGGAYSYNSPLHF. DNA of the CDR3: TGTGCCAGCAGCCCGGGGGGGGCCTACTCCTATAATTCACCCCTCCACTTT.

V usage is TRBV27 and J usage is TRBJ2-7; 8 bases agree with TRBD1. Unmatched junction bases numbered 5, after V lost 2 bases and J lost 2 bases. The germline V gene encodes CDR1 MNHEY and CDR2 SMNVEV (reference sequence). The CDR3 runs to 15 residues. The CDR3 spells CASSLTRTGTYEQYF. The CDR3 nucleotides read TGTGCCAGCAGTTTAACTCGGACAGGGACCTACGAGCAGTACTTC.

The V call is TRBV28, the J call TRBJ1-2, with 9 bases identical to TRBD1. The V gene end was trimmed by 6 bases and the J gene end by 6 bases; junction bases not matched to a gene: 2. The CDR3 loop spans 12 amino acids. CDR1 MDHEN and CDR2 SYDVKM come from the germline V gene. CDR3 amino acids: CASRGQGDGYTF. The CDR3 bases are TGTGCCAGCAGGGGACAGGGCGATGGCTACACCTTC.

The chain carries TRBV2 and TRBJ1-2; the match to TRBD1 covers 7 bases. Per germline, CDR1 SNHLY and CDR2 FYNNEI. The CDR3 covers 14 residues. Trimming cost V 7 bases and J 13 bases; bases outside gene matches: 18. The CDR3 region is CASTGRDLGQESTF. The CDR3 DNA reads TGTGCCAGCACCGGCCGCGACCTTGGACAGGAATCCACCTTC.

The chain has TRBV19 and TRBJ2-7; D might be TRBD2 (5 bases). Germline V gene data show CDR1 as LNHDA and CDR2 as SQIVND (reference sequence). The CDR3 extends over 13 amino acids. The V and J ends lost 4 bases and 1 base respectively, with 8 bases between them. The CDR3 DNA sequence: TGTGCCAGTAGTAGCGGGCCGTCCTACGAGCAGTACTTC. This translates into CASSSGPSYEQYF.

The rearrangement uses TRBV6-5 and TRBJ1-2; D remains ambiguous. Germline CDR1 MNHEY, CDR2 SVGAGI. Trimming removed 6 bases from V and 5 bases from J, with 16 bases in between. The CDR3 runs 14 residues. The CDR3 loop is CASSSTSETYGYTF. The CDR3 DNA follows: TGTGCCAGCAGCTCCACCTCAGAAACGTATGGCTACACCTTC.

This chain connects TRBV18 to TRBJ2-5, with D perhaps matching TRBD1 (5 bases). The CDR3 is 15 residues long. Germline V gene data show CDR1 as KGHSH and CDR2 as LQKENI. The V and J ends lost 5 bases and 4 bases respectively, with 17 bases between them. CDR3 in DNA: TGTGCCAGCTCAACTGCGTATCAGGGCGGAGAGACCCAGTACTTC. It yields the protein CASSTAYQGGETQYF.

CDR3 in amino acids: CASRTRGLGLGELFF. CDR3 bases: TGTGCCAGCAGAACCAGGGGGCTCGGTCTTGGGGAGCTGTTTTTT. J is TRBJ2-2 and V is TRBV6-6; 8 nucleotides line up with TRBD1. J gave up 8 bases and V 6 bases, and 11 bases lay outside the gene matches. In germline, CDR1 is MNHNY, CDR2 SVGAGI (reference sequence). This CDR3 has 15 amino acids.

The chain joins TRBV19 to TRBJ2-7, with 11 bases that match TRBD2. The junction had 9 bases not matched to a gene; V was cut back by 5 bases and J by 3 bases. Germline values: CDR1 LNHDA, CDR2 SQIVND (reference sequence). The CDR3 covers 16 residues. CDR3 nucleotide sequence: TGTGCCAGTAGTGGGCTAGCGGGGGGTCTACTCTACGAGCAGTACTTC. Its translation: CASSGLAGGLLYEQYF.

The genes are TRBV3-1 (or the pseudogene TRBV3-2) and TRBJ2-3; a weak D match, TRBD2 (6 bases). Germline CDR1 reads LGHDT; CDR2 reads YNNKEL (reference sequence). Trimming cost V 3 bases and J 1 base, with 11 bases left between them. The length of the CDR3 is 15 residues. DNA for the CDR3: TGTGCCAGCAGCCAGAGCGGGCTCGGCACAGATACGCAGTATTTT. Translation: CASSQSGLGTDTQYF.

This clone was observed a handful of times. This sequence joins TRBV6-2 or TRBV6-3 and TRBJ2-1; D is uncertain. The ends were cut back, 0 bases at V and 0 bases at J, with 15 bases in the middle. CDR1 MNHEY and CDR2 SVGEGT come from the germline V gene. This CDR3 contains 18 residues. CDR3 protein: CASSYSLLQSYSYNEQFF. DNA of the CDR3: TGTGCCAGCAGTTACTCGTTATTACAGAGCTACTCCTACAATGAGCAGTTCTTC.

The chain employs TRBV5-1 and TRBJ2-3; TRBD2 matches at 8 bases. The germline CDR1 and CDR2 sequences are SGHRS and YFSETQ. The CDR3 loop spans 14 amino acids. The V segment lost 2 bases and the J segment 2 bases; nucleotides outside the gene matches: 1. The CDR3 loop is CASSFGLATDTQYF. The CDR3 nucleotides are TGCGCCAGCAGCTTCGGACTAGCCACAGATACGCAGTATTTT.

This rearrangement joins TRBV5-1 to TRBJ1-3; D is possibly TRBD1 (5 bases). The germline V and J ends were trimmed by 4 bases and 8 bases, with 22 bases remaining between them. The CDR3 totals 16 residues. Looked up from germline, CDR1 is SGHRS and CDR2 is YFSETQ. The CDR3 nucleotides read TGCGCCAGCAGCCCGGACGGTATCGGGTCGGGGGACACCATATATTTT. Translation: CASSPDGIGSGDTIYF.

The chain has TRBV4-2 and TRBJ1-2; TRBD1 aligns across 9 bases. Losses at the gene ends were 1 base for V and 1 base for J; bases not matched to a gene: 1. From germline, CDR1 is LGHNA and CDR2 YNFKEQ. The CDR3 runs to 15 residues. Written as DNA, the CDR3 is TGTGCCAGCAGCCAAGGACAGGGGGTTAACTATGGCTACACCTTC. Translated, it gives CASSQGQGVNYGYTF.

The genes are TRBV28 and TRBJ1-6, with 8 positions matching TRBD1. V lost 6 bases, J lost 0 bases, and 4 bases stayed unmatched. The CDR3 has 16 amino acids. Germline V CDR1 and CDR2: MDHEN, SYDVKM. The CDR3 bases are TGTGCCAGCAGCCCTACAGGGGGCTCCTATAATTCACCCCTCCACTTT. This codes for CASSPTGGSYNSPLHF.

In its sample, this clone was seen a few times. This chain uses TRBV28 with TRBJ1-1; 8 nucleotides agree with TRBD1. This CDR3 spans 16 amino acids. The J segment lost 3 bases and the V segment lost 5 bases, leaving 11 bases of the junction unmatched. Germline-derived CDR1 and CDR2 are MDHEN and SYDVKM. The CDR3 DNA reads TGTGCCAGCAGTGAACCAAGACAGGGGACCGACACTGAAGCTTTCTTT. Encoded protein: CASSEPRQGTDTEAFF. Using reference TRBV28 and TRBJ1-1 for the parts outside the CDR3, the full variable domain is DVKVTQSSRYLVKRTGEKVFLECVQDMDHENMFWYRQDPGLGLRLIYFSYDVKMKEKGDIPEGYSVSREKKERFSLILESASTNQTSMYLCASSEPRQGTDTEAFFGQGTRLTVV.

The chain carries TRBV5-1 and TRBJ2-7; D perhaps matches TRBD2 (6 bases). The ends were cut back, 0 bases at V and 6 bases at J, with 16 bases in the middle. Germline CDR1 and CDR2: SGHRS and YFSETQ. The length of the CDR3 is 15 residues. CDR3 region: CASSLAGWRVGEQYF. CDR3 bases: TGCGCCAGCAGCTTGGCCGGGTGGAGGGTCGGCGAGCAGTACTTC. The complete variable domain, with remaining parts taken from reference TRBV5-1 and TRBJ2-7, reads KAGVTQTPRYLIKTRGQQVTLSCSPISGHRSVSWYQQTPGQGLQFLFEYFSETQRNKGNFPGRFSGRQFSNSRSEMNVSTLELGDSALYLCASSLAGWRVGEQYFGPGTRLTVT.

As DNA, the CDR3 is TGTGCCAGCAGCTTAGACGGGGTCGGCACCGGGGAGCTGTTTTTT. Its protein is CASSLDGVGTGELFF. The chain is built from TRBV11-3 and TRBJ2-2, with TRBD2 as a possible D gene (5 bases). This CDR3 region has 15 residues. V was shortened by 0 bases and J by 4 bases, with 9 bases between the two germline ends. Per germline, CDR1 SGHNT and CDR2 YENEEA.

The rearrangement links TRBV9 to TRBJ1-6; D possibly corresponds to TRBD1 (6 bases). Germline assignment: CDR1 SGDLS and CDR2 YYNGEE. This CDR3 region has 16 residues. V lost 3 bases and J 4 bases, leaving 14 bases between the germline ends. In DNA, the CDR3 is TGTGCCAGCAGCGGCACCCTGACAGGTTATAATTCACCCCTCCACTTT. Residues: CASSGTLTGYNSPLHF. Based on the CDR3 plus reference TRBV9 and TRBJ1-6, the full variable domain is DSGVTQTPKHLITATGQRVTLRCSPRSGDLSVYWYQQSLDQGLQFLIQYYNGEERAKGNILERFSAQQFPDLHSELNLSSLELGDSALYFCASSGTLTGYNSPLHFGNGTRLTVT.

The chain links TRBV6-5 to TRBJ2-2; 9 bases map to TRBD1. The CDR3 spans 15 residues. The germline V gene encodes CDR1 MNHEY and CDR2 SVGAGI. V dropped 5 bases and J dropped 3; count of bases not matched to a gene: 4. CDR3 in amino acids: CASSNGQGYTGELFF. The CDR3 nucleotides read TGTGCCAGCAGTAACGGACAGGGGTACACCGGGGAGCTGTTTTTT.